These T cell receptor beta chains were read from a single sample in a study of T cell responses to AZD1222 COVID-19 vaccine. Sequencing was performed with immunoSEQ multiplex PCR; in TCRdb, only in-frame clones are kept and a portion is missing. In the table there are under 150,000 clones, under 95% of which are singletons. The sequencing here drew on peripheral blood, taken on day 0 of AZD1222 vaccination. The receptors come from an adult in good health. Each CDR3 is given with its conserved first and last residue. Each record gives: clone size, V gene, J gene, D gene, CDR3 DNA, CDR3 protein. The D gene is left open where the match is weak. Part of the rows lack a size; the others show once, few, many or a class for expanded clones.

-	TRBV5-1	TRBJ1-2	TRBD1	TGCGCCAGCAGCGATGATAGGACAGGGGCCTTCTATGGCTACACCTTC	CASSDDRTGAFYGYTF
-	TRBV29-1	TRBJ2-7	TRBD2	TGCAGCGTTGACCTAGGGACTAGCGGGAGTCGTCACGAGCAGTACTTC	CSVDLGTSGSRHEQYF
once	TRBV30	TRBJ2-3	TRBD1	TGTGCCTGGAGTGAAGGGGGCGAAGATACGCAGTATTTT	CAWSEGGEDTQYF
-	TRBV5-4	TRBJ2-7	-	TGTGCCAGCAGCTTGGGGGCTAGCTTAGACGAGCAGTACTTC	CASSLGASLDEQYF
-	TRBV5-1	TRBJ2-7	-	TGCGCCAGCAGCCCTATGGGGTCCTACGAGCAGTACTTC	CASSPMGSYEQYF
-	TRBV5-1	TRBJ1-4	-	TGCGCCAGCAGCCCGACAGACCCAAATGAAAAACTGTTTTTT	CASSPTDPNEKLFF
-	TRBV11-2	TRBJ2-7	TRBD2	TGTGCCAGCAGTTCCGGACTAGCGGTCTACGAGCAGTACTTC	CASSSGLAVYEQYF
-	TRBV5-1	TRBJ1-4	-	TGCGCCAGCAGCTTGGCCGGGGGAGAAGGCGAAAAACTGTTTTTT	CASSLAGGEGEKLFF
-	TRBV27	TRBJ2-2	TRBD1	TGTGCCAGCAGTTTATCTCGGGGGACAGGGGCCACCGGGGAGCTGTTTTTT	CASSLSRGTGATGELFF
-	TRBV7-8	TRBJ2-5	TRBD2	TGTGCCAGCAGCCACTCGAGCGGGAGGGCCGGGGAGACCCAGTACTTC	CASSHSSGRAGETQYF
few	TRBV7-7	TRBJ2-7	-	TGTGCTAGCAGCCCATCCCATGAGGGCGAGCAGTACTTC	CASSPSHEGEQYF
-	TRBV2	TRBJ1-2	TRBD1	TGTGCCAGCAGTGATGGGGGCCAGGGGGGCTATGGCTACACCTTC	CASSDGGQGGYGYTF
-	TRBV7-3	TRBJ2-1	TRBD2	TGTGCCAGCAGCCAGCTAGCGGGCAGGGGCAATGAGCAGTTCTTC	CASSQLAGRGNEQFF
once	TRBV5-1	TRBJ1-3	-	TGCGCCAGCAGCTTGGGAGTCTCTGGAAACACCATATATTTT	CASSLGVSGNTIYF
-	TRBV7-8	TRBJ1-3	-	TGTGCCAGCAGCTGGGGGGGGGAAGGAAACACCATATATTTT	CASSWGGEGNTIYF
-	TRBV3-1/TRBV3-2	TRBJ1-2	-	TGTGCCAGCAGCTCCAGCCCAGGGAACTATGGCTACACCTTC	CASSSSPGNYGYTF
-	TRBV30	TRBJ1-2	-	TGTGCCTGGAGTTTAGGGATTAACTATGGCTACACCTTC	CAWSLGINYGYTF
once	TRBV6-5	TRBJ2-1	TRBD1	TGTGCCACCGGGACAGGTAACTACAATGAGCAGTTCTTC	CATGTGNYNEQFF
-	TRBV9	TRBJ1-4	TRBD1	TGTGCCAGCAGCGTGTGGACAGGGGCAAATGAAAAACTGTTTTTT	CASSVWTGANEKLFF
-	TRBV21-1	TRBJ1-1	-	TGTGCCAGCAGCAAAGGGGGCTCCGGATGGAACACTGAAGCTTTCTTT	CASSKGGSGWNTEAFF
-	TRBV7-2	TRBJ2-3	-	TGTGCCAGCAGCTTAGACTTGGGTACGCAGTATTTT	CASSLDLGTQYF
-	TRBV9	TRBJ1-2	-	TGTGCCAGCAGCGTAGATGTAGGGAACTATGGCTACACCTTC	CASSVDVGNYGYTF
-	TRBV7-2	TRBJ2-2	TRBD1	TGTGCCAGCAGCTTCCAGACAGGGGCCGCCGGGGAGCTGTTTTTT	CASSFQTGAAGELFF
-	TRBV11-2	TRBJ1-1	-	TGTGCCAGCAGCCCTCAGGACACTGAAGCTTTCTTT	CASSPQDTEAFF
once	TRBV7-9	TRBJ2-7	TRBD1	TGTGCCAGCAGCTTAGCGTGGGACAGAGGCTACGAGCAGTACTTC	CASSLAWDRGYEQYF
-	TRBV5-1	TRBJ2-5	-	TGCGCCAGCAGCTCCCTGGCGGGACGATGGGAGACCCAGTACTTC	CASSSLAGRWETQYF
-	TRBV12-5	TRBJ2-2	-	TGTGCTAGTGGTTTGGATGGTGGCGGGGAGCTGTTTTTT	CASGLDGGGELFF
-	TRBV2	TRBJ2-2	-	TGTGCCAGCAGAGAGCGGTCGAACACCGGGGAGCTGTTTTTT	CASRERSNTGELFF
-	TRBV9	TRBJ2-1	TRBD2	TGTGCCAGCAGGGGAGGGGATGAGCAGTTCTTC	CASRGGDEQFF
-	TRBV28	TRBJ1-5	TRBD1	TGTGCCAGCAGTTCGGACAGGGAAGGGTCCAGCAATCAGCCCCAGCATTTT	CASSSDREGSSNQPQHF
-	TRBV12-3/TRBV12-4	TRBJ2-7	-	TGTGCCAGCAGTCGCGCAGGGGGGTACGAGCAGTACTTC	CASSRAGGYEQYF
-	TRBV7-6	TRBJ2-5	TRBD2	TGTGCCAGCAGCTCACTAGCGGTAGCGTACCAAGAGACCCAGTACTTC	CASSSLAVAYQETQYF
-	TRBV7-3	TRBJ2-4	-	TGTGCCAGCAGCTTAAGTGTAGGGGCCGTGAACATTCAGTACTTC	CASSLSVGAVNIQYF
-	TRBV6-5	TRBJ2-7	TRBD1	TGTGCCAGCAGATTCGACAGGGGTAGCGAGCAGTACTTC	CASRFDRGSEQYF
-	TRBV7-2	TRBJ2-7	-	TGTGCCAGCAGCTTGGGGGCACCCTACGAGCAGTACTTC	CASSLGAPYEQYF
-	TRBV5-1	TRBJ2-1	-	TGCGCCAGCAGCTTGAGTCCTAATGAGGGTGAGCAGTTCTTC	CASSLSPNEGEQFF
-	TRBV4-1	TRBJ2-2	-	TGCGCCAGCAGCCAAATTCCGGGACCCAACACCGGGGAGCTGTTTTTT	CASSQIPGPNTGELFF
few	TRBV27	TRBJ1-2	TRBD1	TGTGCCAGCAGTTTTCGCAGGGGGAATGGCTACACCTTC	CASSFRRGNGYTF
once	TRBV5-4	TRBJ2-3	-	TGTGCCAGCAGTCTAGGGGGGGTGAGCACAGATACGCAGTATTTT	CASSLGGVSTDTQYF
-	TRBV7-6	TRBJ2-1	TRBD1	TGTGCCAGCAGCTCCGACAGGGGCCATGAGCAGTTCTTC	CASSSDRGHEQFF
-	TRBV12-3/TRBV12-4	TRBJ2-1	-	TGTGCCAGCAGTTTACAGTACTACAATGAGCAGTTCTTC	CASSLQYYNEQFF
-	TRBV5-5	TRBJ1-1	-	TGTGCCAGCAGCTTGAACTTGGTGAACACTGAAGCTTTCTTT	CASSLNLVNTEAFF
-	TRBV9	TRBJ2-7	TRBD1	TGTGCCAGCAGCGGGTCGACAGGGTACAGCTACGAGCAGTACTTC	CASSGSTGYSYEQYF
-	TRBV29-1	TRBJ1-2	TRBD1	TGCAGCGTTGTGTGGACAGGGAAGCCCAGTGGCTACACCTTC	CSVVWTGKPSGYTF
-	TRBV19	TRBJ2-2	TRBD1	TGTGCCAGTAGTATCAGGGGGACCTCGACGAACACCGGGGAGCTGTTTTTT	CASSIRGTSTNTGELFF
-	TRBV10-3	TRBJ2-1	-	TGTGCCATCAGTGGACTGAACAATGAGCAGTTCTTC	CAISGLNNEQFF
-	TRBV6-5	TRBJ2-1	-	TGTGCCAGTTCATTGCAAGGCGCTAGCGTGGAGCAGTTCTTC	CASSLQGASVEQFF
-	TRBV7-9	TRBJ2-7	-	TGTGCCAGCAGGTCTGGCGGGGAAACCTACGAGCAGTACTTC	CASRSGGETYEQYF
-	TRBV19	TRBJ1-2	-	TGTGCCAGTAGTGCCTCCCCTGGGCCGTTAGGCTACACCTTC	CASSASPGPLGYTF
once	TRBV9	TRBJ1-1	-	TGTGCCAGCAGCGCCCGGACAGCCAACACTGAAGCTTTCTTT	CASSARTANTEAFF
-	TRBV30	TRBJ1-5	-	TGTGCCTGGAATGGGGGGGCGAGCAATCAGCCCCAGCATTTT	CAWNGGASNQPQHF
-	TRBV6-4	TRBJ1-1	TRBD1	TGTGCCGAGAAGAGGGGGCGGAACACTGAAGCTTTCTTT	CAEKRGRNTEAFF
-	TRBV5-4	TRBJ2-2	-	TGTGCCAGCAGCACCAGGACAGAAGATTTCACCGGGGAGCTGTTTTTT	CASSTRTEDFTGELFF
-	TRBV18	TRBJ1-1	-	TGTGCCAGCTCACCAGGCGGGCAGGGAAGTTCGGCTTTCTTT	CASSPGGQGSSAFF
once	TRBV10-2	TRBJ2-3	-	TGCGCCAGCACCCGCCTAGGACAAACCGGGGGTGGTACGCAGTATTTT	CASTRLGQTGGGTQYF
-	TRBV7-9	TRBJ1-1	-	TGTGCCAGCAGCATATCAGGGGAGAGTGAAGCTTTCTTT	CASSISGESEAFF
-	TRBV6-5	TRBJ2-7	TRBD1	TGTGCCAGCACCAAGGACAGGGCGAGCTACGAGCAGTACTTC	CASTKDRASYEQYF